The entry below gives a single T cell receptor (beta chain) sequence along with its context. There are a few counts of this clone. Its binding antigen is unknown. There are no base qualities to consult, and no much larger clone falls within one base. The CDR3 contains 16 residues, cysteine and phenylalanine counted. The retained sequence is limited to the CDR3, 48 bases, with the frame set at the first base. V has 4 bases trimmed and J has 7 bases trimmed; junction bases matching no gene number 11. CDR1 and CDR2 are drawn from the germline V gene: KGHSH, LQKENI. The cohort comprised several hundred healthy bone marrow donors. At the time of sampling, all cohort members were nominally healthy, though unrecorded immune exposures were likely present. The donor tested CMV seropositive, placing the donor among the 289 seropositive members of the cohort. Each donor provided a peripheral blood sample, and peripheral blood mononuclear cells were used for TCR beta sequencing. Genomic DNA extraction from the blood cell samples was performed with the Qiagen DNeasy Blood Extraction Kit.

These data belong to a study of cytomegalovirus exposure and HLA in healthy donors (dated by TCRdb to about 2017). About the study as a whole: An earlier analysis of approximately 600 of the donors reported more than 250 Gb of sequence data and some 120 million unique TCR beta sequences from 190 million or so T cells. About five DR-DQ haplotypes were treated as single units for association and clustering because of strong linkage in the cohort. Across approximately 400 genotyped donors of the cohort, an average of roughly 230,000 unique TCR beta nucleotide sequences per donor were sequenced, and 15% to 20% of those sequences were non-productive. Rather than drawing on any new phenotypic data, the later analysis identified candidate immune exposures from TCR beta sequences and the way those sequences occurred across donors. Typing coverage differed by locus: A, B, C, DRB1 and DQB1 were typed in about 629-640 donors, DQA1 in 500 to 550, DPA1 in around 600, and DPB1 in just under 490. The T cell repertoires of roughly 660 subjects were profiled by immunosequencing and related to cytomegalovirus serostatus. A later genetic analysis used genome-wide SNP genotypes for 398 of the 666 donors, treating that subset as a discovery cohort. Both class I and class II loci were covered by HLA typing, at four-digit resolution. Of the 300 to 450 genotyped donors, roughly 80% were placed in the genetic ancestry cluster associated with self-reported Caucasian donors. To predict cytomegalovirus infection status, the study brought together high-throughput TCR immunosequencing, statistical association of individual TCRs with disease status, and machine learning. To decide whether each TCR beta V gene segment behaved as functional or pseudogenic, an earlier analysis of approximately 620 of the donors relied on high-throughput TCR beta sequencing. Every repertoire in the discovery cohort had been generated on one and the same sequencing platform. An early release covering roughly 600 HLA-typed donors comprised approximately 290 gigabases of sequencing data and tens of millions of unique TCR sequences. The aim of the study was to test whether cataloging public T cell receptors could identify signatures of past pathogen exposure. Alongside the repertoire data, information on donor age, sex, ethnicity and CMV serostatus was compiled. Besides the first cohort of more than 650 subjects, a separate validation cohort made up of 90 to 150 different subjects was used. In a later analysis, previously published TCR beta repertoires from more than 500 donors were re-analyzed and high-resolution HLA genotyping was added so that TCR occurrence patterns could be studied.

Library preparation was by the immunoSEQ multiplex PCR assay. A mixture of 60 forward primers for TCR Vbeta segments and 13 reverse primers for TCR Jbeta segments was used in the multiplex PCR. The CDR3 region of rearranged TCR beta genes was amplified from genomic DNA with a multiplex PCR assay. The amplified TCR beta libraries were sequenced on the Illumina HiSeq System as 87-base-pair reads. Per the source publication's procedure: A later analysis counted tens of millions of unique TCR beta chains across the 550 to 700 repertoires, and 9.5 million to 11 million of these chains were shared by at least two donors. To remove PCR and sequencing errors, raw reads were error-corrected and collapsed into unique sequences using a nearest-neighbor algorithm that merged closely related sequences. To assign V, D and J gene segments, CDR3 sequences were aligned to IMGT reference sequences. Each retained sequence needed at least a six-nucleotide match to both a V gene segment and a J gene segment. A rearrangement counted as productive if the CDR3 had no stop codons and remained in frame with V and J, and every other rearrangement counted as non-productive. Following IMGT convention, CDR3 was defined as the stretch from the second conserved V-encoded cysteine to the conserved J-encoded phenylalanine. Sequences without an unambiguous match to a single V gene segment were excluded from the earlier analysis of approximately 560 of the donors. An earlier analysis of 587 of the donors called V segments functional above 56.7% productive rearrangements and segregating when the between-donor standard deviation exceeded 5%. A statistical classification framework was built to diagnose cytomegalovirus status from the catalog of TCR beta chain sequences. In a later analysis, TCR nucleotide sequences were compared against IMGT/GENE-DB human TR gene sequences so that V and J genes could be assigned. The TCRdist pipeline was used in a later analysis to assign CDR3 sequences and most-parsimonious VDJ recombination scenarios. In a later analysis, each TCR beta chain was defined by its CDR3 amino acid sequence together with its V-gene family, and reads lacking a unique V-gene family were excluded. To address suspected cross-contamination and a sequencing artifact, a later analysis removed 592 highly shared, low-generation-probability nucleotide sequences. For each public chain, a later analysis derived a clonal expansion index from normalized ranks of inferred template counts within each repertoire. In a later analysis, generation probabilities were computed with a VDJ recombination model fitted to out-of-frame rearrangements, and the resulting probabilities were checked against IGoR. A later analysis scored TCR-TCR, TCR-HLA and TCR-CMV co-occurrence with hypergeometric tests, applying a repertoire-size bias correction to TCR pairs. False discovery rates were estimated in a later analysis by permuting HLA or CMV assignments 20 times. A later analysis grouped co-occurring TCRs with DBSCAN, adding TCRdist sequence similarity when clustering within HLA-allele-positive subsets. Repertoires with fewer than 30,000 or more than 120,000 public chains were left out of co-occurrence clustering, as were a handful of repertoires with anomalous nucleotide sharing. This is the immuneACCESS table as TCRdb keeps it, with only in-frame sequences that have V and J called. A part of the clones is gone; compared with another copy, unresolved V genes explain less than half, and the rest is unexplained. V and J calls and clone size are as listed in that table; D and trimming were resolved from the DNA. The sample table shows fewer than 250,000 clones, and 60% to 80% are seen once. About 3.1% of the sample belongs to the ten largest clones.

Paper-wide results and their limitations: Three of the identified cytomegalovirus-associated TCR beta chains were confirmed in vitro to be specific for cytomegalovirus antigens. In a later analysis, HLA-associated TCR beta chains showed more clonal expansion and lower generation probabilities than non-associated chains that were equally common. The classifier was reported to diagnose cytomegalovirus status with high specificity and sensitivity in both the original and validation cohorts. Specific HLA alleles were associated with 18,000 or so TCR beta sequences at a false discovery rate of 0.05 in a later analysis. When HLA alleles, especially DR and DQ, strongly co-occurred, TCR associations were difficult to assign to individual alleles. Because counts were too low, more than 15 rarely observed V segments, including chromosome 9 orphons, were left out of the earlier analysis of some 600 of the donors. A further reported finding was that TCR beta sequences accurately predicted the HLA-A and HLA-B alleles for most subjects in the first cohort. The 87-base-pair reads could not distinguish some IMGT-functional V segments, including TRBV6-2 and TRBV6-3, so those segments were excluded. Across donors, most TCR sequences were observed very rarely, whereas some public TCRs were present in many individuals. In a later genetic analysis, fewer N-insertions in productive TCRs were reported among donors in an Asian-associated ancestry cluster than the 666-donor mean. The only immune exposure information available for the cohort was CMV serostatus. Only TCR beta chains were sequenced in this cohort, and the absence of alpha or paired-chain data limited detectable features. V-gene and J-gene trimming of TCR beta chains was associated with a missense DCLRE1C variant in a later genetic analysis, and the association was replicated in an independent cohort. Because HLA typing was unavailable for some donors at each locus, only the typed subset was used in association tests. In the study, some 160 TCR beta chains were listed as associated with cytomegalovirus. In a later analysis, several top co-occurrence clusters were reported to appear linked to parvovirus B19, influenza, CMV and Epstein-Barr virus. An earlier analysis of 450 to 750 of the donors showed that most TCR beta V segments appeared in productive rearrangements either about 87% or about 30% of the time, which broadly matched IMGT annotations. A cluster of highly shared sequence variants was judged likely to be a technical artifact of the sequencing pipeline. Presence/absence analyses assumed roughly uniform sequencing depth across donors, an assumption that may not hold. According to a later analysis, TCR association rates differed among HLA loci, with DRB1 alleles showing the most associated TCRs and HLA-C alleles showing the fewest. Linkage disequilibrium might explain the correlated functional status among segregating V segments, but an unknown experimental factor could not be excluded. Most CMV-associated TCR beta chains appeared to be HLA-restricted in a later analysis, and the HLA associations seemed to be driven largely by CMV exposure. The authors suggested that the approach could potentially be generalized to other disease states and immunological phenotypes.

The clonotype originates from a young woman in good health and CMV-seropositive. Sequencing was done on a sample of PBMCs. The sequence links TRBV18 to TRBJ2-1, with 9 bases matching TRBD2. CDR3 region: CASSLERSGRENEQFF. The nucleotide sequence reads as follows: TGTGCCAGCTCACTCGAGCGTAGCGGGAGAGAGAATGAGCAGTTCTTC.